Each of the 4 T cell receptor beta chains below was sequenced from the same sample in a study of T cell repertoires in cytomegalovirus infection. For these receptors, no antigen is known. TCRdb used MiXCR to reprocess the reads, holding one entry per CDR3 protein. The table records hundreds of thousands of distinct CDR3 sequences, approximately 31% of them present only once. The source was cultured CD8+ T cells from PBMCs, collected from culture after CMV antigen stimulation. These receptors were obtained from a human donor in good health (CMV status not recorded). Some clones in this sample may be carry-over from other donors' samples.

The V gene is TRBV29-1, the J gene TRBJ2-7; no clear D. This CDR3 is built from 12 residues. Germline V gene data show CDR1 as SQVTM and CDR2 as ANQGSEA. The germline V and J ends were trimmed by 5 bases and 1 base, with 9 bases remaining between them. The CDR3 DNA follows: TGCAGCGTTACCGGTCCTTCCTACGAGCAGTACTTC. Its translation: CSVTGPSYEQYF.

CDR3 sequence reads: CASDVYPRSSNTEAFF. Written as DNA, the CDR3 is TGTGCCAGTGACGTATACCCCAGGAGCTCGAACACTGAAGCTTTCTTT. The chain joins TRBV19 to TRBJ1-1; no clear D. V shed 8 bases and J shed 1 base, with 20 bases lying between them. This CDR3 spans 16 amino acids. Germline CDR1 LNHDA, CDR2 SQIVND (reference sequence).

The chain's CDR3 is CASSYSRRSGYTF. CDR3 nucleotides: TGTGCCAGCAGTTACTCTCGGAGGTCGGGCTACACCTTC. The J gene is TRBJ1-2, the V gene TRBV6-2 or TRBV6-3; D unclear. CDR1 and CDR2 (germline): MNHEY, SVGEGT. Trimming took off 0 bases at V and 8 bases at J, with 10 bases between the two ends. The CDR3 is 13 amino acids.

The chain recombines TRBV2 with TRBJ2-7, with 8 bases aligning to TRBD1. Germline V lookup: CDR1 SNHLY, CDR2 FYNNEI. This CDR3 comprises 16 residues. V lost 4 bases to trimming and J lost 0 bases; unmatched junction nucleotides: 8. This CDR3 is CASSVGAGGVSYEQYF. CDR3 nucleotides: TGTGCCAGCAGTGTAGGGGCAGGGGGCGTCTCCTACGAGCAGTACTTC.